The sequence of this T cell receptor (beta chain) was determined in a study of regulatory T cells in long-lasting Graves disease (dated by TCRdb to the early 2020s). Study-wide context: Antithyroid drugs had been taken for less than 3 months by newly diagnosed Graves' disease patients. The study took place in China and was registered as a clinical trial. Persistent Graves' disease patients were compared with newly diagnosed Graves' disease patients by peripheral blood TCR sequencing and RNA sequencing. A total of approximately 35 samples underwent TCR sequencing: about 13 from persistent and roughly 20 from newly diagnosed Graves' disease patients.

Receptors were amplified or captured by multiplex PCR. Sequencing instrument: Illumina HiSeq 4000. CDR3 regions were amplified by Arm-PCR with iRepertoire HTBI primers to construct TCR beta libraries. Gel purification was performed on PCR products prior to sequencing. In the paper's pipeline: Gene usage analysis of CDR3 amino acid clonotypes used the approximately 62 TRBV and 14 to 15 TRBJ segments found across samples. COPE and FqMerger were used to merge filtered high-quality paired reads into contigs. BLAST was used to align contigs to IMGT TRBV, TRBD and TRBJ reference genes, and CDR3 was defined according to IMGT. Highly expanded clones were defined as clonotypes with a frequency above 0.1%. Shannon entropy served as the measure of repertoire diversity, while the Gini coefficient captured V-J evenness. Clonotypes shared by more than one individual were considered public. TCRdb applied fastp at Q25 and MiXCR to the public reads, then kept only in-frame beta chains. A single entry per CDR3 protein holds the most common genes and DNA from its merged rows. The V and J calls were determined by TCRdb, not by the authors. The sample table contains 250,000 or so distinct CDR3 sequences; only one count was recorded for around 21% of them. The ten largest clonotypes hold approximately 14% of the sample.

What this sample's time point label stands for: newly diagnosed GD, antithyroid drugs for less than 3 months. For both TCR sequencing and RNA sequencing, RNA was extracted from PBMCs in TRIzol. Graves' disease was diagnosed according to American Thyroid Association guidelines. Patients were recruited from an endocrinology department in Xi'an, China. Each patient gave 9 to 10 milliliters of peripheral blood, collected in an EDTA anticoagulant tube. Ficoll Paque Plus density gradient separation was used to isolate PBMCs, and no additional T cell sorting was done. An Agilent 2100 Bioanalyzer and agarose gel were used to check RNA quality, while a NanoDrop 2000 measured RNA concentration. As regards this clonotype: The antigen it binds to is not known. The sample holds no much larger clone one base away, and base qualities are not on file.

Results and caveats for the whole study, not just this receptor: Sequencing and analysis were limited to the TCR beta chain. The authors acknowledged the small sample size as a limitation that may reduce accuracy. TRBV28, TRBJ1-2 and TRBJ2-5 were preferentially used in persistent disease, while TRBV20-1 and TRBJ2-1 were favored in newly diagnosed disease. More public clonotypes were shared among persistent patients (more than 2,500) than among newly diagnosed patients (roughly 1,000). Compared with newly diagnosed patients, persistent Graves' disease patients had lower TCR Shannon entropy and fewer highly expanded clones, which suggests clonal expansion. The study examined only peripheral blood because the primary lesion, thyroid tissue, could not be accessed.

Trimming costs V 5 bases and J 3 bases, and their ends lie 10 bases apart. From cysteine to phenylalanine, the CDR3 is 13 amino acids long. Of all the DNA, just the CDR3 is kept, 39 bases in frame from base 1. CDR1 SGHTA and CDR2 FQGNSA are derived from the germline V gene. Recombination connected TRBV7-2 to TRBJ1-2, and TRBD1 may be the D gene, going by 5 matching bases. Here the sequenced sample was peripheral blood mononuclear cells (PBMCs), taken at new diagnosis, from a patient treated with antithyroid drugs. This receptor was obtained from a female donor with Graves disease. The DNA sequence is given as TGTGCCAGCAGCCAACGGGGCGACTATGGCTACACCTTC. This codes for CASSQRGDYGYTF.